This T cell receptor (beta chain) was recovered during a study of T cell responses to AZD1222 COVID-19 vaccine. Study observations and caveats: Most donors were white British, females outnumbered males, and clonal diversity was possibly underestimated. Seropositivity was recorded at baseline in only a handful of AZD1222 recipients. Nearly half of unique spike-specific TCRs reportedly avoided B.1.351 and B.1.1.7 mutated regions.

On this clone: As yet, its antigen is unknown.

The repertoire was sequenced with immunoSEQ multiplex PCR; TCRdb's copy has only in-frame clones and lacks some. The top ten hold roughly 10% of the sample, which has 150,000 to 180,000 clones, over 70% seen once. V was clipped by 3 bases and J by 11 bases, with 11 bases between them. The CDR3 spans 13 residues. From germline, CDR1 is SGHTA and CDR2 FQGNSA. The starting material was peripheral blood, obtained 28 days after the second AZD1222 dose. The clonotype was recovered from an adult who received the AZD1222 COVID-19 vaccine. The V gene is TRBV7-2, the J gene TRBJ1-6; D may be TRBD1 (5 bases). The CDR3: CASSFGTDPPLHF. CDR3 bases: TGTGCCAGCAGCTTTGGGACCGATCCACCCCTCCACTTT.